This TCR beta chain was captured by sequencing in a study of T cells after yellow fever vaccination. Study information: Preparation of fractions with low cell numbers was performed using SMART-Seq v4 Ultra Low Input.

Notes on this clonotype: Antigen: not known.

Whole-study results and caveats: Clones that expanded after primary vaccination mostly reappeared after the booster (around 96% CD4, approximately 85% CD8). A weaker secondary response peaked on day 5, the primary on day 15.

Looked up from germline, CDR1 is DFQATT and CDR2 is SNEGSKA (reference sequence). Trimming pared 0 bases from V and 3 bases from J, leaving 6 bases between. The CDR3 totals 13 residues. It was through 5'RACE template switching that TCR cDNA was made, with a universal primer site and UMIs added. TCRdb redid the calling of the 5' RACE reads with MiXCR, one entry per CDR3 protein. The data contain some 340,000 distinct CDR3 sequences, about 10% of them singletons. The rearrangement joins TRBV20-1 to TRBJ1-3; D gene unclear. This sequence was found in a man younger than 35 who received the YFV17D yellow fever vaccine. This specimen consisted of CD4+ T cells sorted from PBMCs, obtained 45 days after the yellow fever booster vaccination. CDR3 loop: CSARDSRGNTIYF. The DNA of the CDR3 is TGCAGTGCTAGAGATTCCCGTGGAAACACCATATATTTT.